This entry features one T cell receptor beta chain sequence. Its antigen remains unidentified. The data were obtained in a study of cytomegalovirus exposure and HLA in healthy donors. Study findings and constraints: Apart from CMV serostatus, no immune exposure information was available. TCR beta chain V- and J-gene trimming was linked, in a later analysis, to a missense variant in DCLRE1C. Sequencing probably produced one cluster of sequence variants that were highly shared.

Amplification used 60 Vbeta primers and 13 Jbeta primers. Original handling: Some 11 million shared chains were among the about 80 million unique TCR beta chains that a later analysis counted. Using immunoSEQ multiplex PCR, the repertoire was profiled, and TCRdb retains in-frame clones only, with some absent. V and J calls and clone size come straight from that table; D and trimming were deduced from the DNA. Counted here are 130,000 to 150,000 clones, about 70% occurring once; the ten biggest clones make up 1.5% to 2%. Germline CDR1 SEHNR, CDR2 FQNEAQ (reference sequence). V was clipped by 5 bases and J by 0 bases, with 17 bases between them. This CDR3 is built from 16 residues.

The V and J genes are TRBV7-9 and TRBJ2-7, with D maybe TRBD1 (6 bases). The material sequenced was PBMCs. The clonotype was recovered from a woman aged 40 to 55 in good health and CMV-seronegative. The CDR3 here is CASSPFRGRDSYEQYF. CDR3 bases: TGTGCCAGCAGCCCGTTCAGGGGAAGAGACTCCTACGAGCAGTACTTC.